The 27 T cell receptor beta chains below all came from one sample that was sequenced in a study of T cell changes during pregnancy in multiple sclerosis. Sequencing used immunoSEQ multiplex PCR; TCRdb keeps in-frame clones, though not all of them. This table holds about 39,000 clones, around 92% found once. The source was CD4+ T cells from peripheral blood mononuclear cells, collected after pregnancy. The receptors shown here come from a female donor with multiple sclerosis, enrolled in a pregnancy study.

The rearrangement links TRBV10-3 to TRBJ2-5; tentatively, D is TRBD1 (6 bases). V lost 3 bases to trimming and J lost 3 bases, with 17 bases between them. CDR3 size: 16 residues. Germline CDR1 reads ENHRY; CDR2 reads SYGVKD. In nucleotides, the CDR3 is TGTGCCATCAGTGATCCAGGGGACCTTGGGGAAGAGACCCAGTACTTC. Its translation is CAISDPGDLGEETQYF.

The chain links TRBV19 to TRBJ2-4; D is uncertain. Trimming removed 1 base from V and 1 base from J, with 23 bases in between. CDR3 length equals 20 residues. Germline V CDR1 and CDR2: LNHDA, SQIVND (reference sequence). CDR3 residues: CASSIGPAEASLWAKNIQYF. DNA for the CDR3: TGTGCCAGTAGTATAGGACCCGCCGAGGCCTCCCTATGGGCCAAAAACATTCAGTACTTC.

The CDR3 loop is CASSWGTASYEQYF. As DNA, the CDR3 is TGTGCCAGCAGCTGGGGCACGGCTTCCTACGAGCAGTACTTC. The genes are TRBV11-2 and TRBJ2-7, with D tentatively TRBD1 (5 bases). Germline CDR1 is SGHAT and CDR2 is FQNNGV. The CDR3 sequence is 14 residues long. V shed 4 bases and J shed 1 base, with 11 bases lying between them.

V usage is TRBV7-9 and J usage is TRBJ1-2; 8 bases are a match to TRBD1. CDR3 length: 19 amino acids. After removal of 4 bases from V and 6 bases from J, the junction contained 22 bases not matched to a gene. Per germline, CDR1 SEHNR and CDR2 FQNEAQ (reference sequence). The CDR3 DNA reads TGTGCCAGCAGCTCATCAGCTCCTACGACAGGGGAAAGGAGGGATGGCTACACCTTC. This translates into CASSSSAPTTGERRDGYTF.

The V call is TRBV5-6, the J call TRBJ2-7; tentatively, D is TRBD1 (6 bases). Germline V gene sequence: CDR1 SGHDT, CDR2 YYEEEE. The CDR3 sequence is 15 residues long. V lost 3 bases and J 0 bases, leaving 13 bases between the germline ends. DNA for the CDR3: TGTGCCAGCAGCTCGACAGGACAGAGCTCCTACGAGCAGTACTTC. Translation: CASSSTGQSSYEQYF. Combining the CDR3 with reference TRBV5-6 and TRBJ2-7 gives the whole variable domain DAGVTQSPTHLIKTRGQQVTLRCSPKSGHDTVSWYQQALGQGPQFIFQYYEEEERQRGNFPDRFSGHQFPNYSSELNVNALLLGDSALYLCASSSTGQSSYEQYFGPGTRLTVT.

The chain's CDR3 is CATRTSGTDTQYF. CDR3 DNA sequence: TGTGCCACACGGACTAGCGGCACAGATACGCAGTATTTT. This chain joins TRBV15 and TRBJ2-3; TRBD2 aligns across 9 bases. V lost 9 bases to trimming and J lost 1 base; unmatched junction nucleotides: 2. The CDR3 consists of 13 residues. CDR1 LNHNV and CDR2 YYDKDF come from the germline V gene (reference sequence).

This chain links TRBV21-1 with TRBJ2-7; the table's D call, TRBD2, has no DNA check behind it. TRBV21-1 is designated a pseudogene. The CDR3 is 16 amino acids. The CDR3 sequence: CASSKNEKNPTSGQYF. As DNA, the CDR3 is TGTGCCAGCAGCAAAAACGAAAAGAATCCTACGAGCGGGCAGTACTTC.

The rearrangement links TRBV5-1 to TRBJ2-7, with 7 bases aligning to TRBD1. This CDR3 is built from 17 residues. V dropped 0 bases and J dropped 2; count of bases not matched to a gene: 11. CDR1 and CDR2 (germline): SGHRS, YFSETQ. CDR3 sequence: CASSLARSTGSPYEQYF. CDR3 nucleotides: TGCGCCAGCAGCTTGGCCCGGTCGACAGGGTCACCCTACGAGCAGTACTTC.

The chain links TRBV5-1 to TRBJ2-1; 10 bases match TRBD2. This CDR3 contains 14 residues. V shed 7 bases, J shed 3 bases, and the junction held 4 bases outside the gene matches. The germline V gene encodes CDR1 SGHRS and CDR2 YFSETQ. As DNA, the CDR3 is TGCGCCAGCTGCACTAGCGGGGTCTACAATGAGCAGTTCTTC. Its translation: CASCTSGVYNEQFF.

This clone was detected once. The chain has TRBV2 and TRBJ1-2; 8 bases are shared with TRBD1. This CDR3 spans 14 amino acids. V lost 5 bases, J lost 8 bases, and 10 bases stayed unmatched. Germline values: CDR1 SNHLY, CDR2 FYNNEI. Here the CDR3 DNA reads TGTGCCAGCAGTAAAACAGGGGGGATAGGAGGCTACACCTTC. Amino acids: CASSKTGGIGGYTF.

The V call is TRBV7-6, the J call TRBJ2-7, with D possibly matching TRBD2 (5 bases). The CDR3 length is 18 residues. Germline V gene sequence: CDR1 SGHVS, CDR2 FNYEAQ. V gave up 4 bases and J gave up 3 bases, with 25 bases separating them. CDR3 residues: CASSSNPGKTLSGYEQYF. CDR3 in DNA: TGTGCCAGCAGCTCAAACCCCGGGAAAACTTTATCTGGCTACGAGCAGTACTTC.

The V and J genes are TRBV18 and TRBJ2-7; 15 nucleotides line up with TRBD2. The CDR3 runs 17 residues. Germline CDR1 KGHSH, CDR2 LQKENI. The V gene end was trimmed by 0 bases and the J gene end by 4 bases; junction bases not matched to a gene: 4. The CDR3 here is CASSPPGLAGGKYEQYF. The CDR3, as DNA: TGTGCCAGCTCACCACCGGGACTAGCGGGGGGAAAGTACGAGCAGTACTTC.

The gene calls are TRBV9 and TRBJ2-7; a weak D match, TRBD1 (6 bases). The germline V gene encodes CDR1 SGDLS and CDR2 YYNGEE. V was trimmed by 0 bases and J by 7 bases, leaving 14 bases between them. The CDR3 loop spans 14 amino acids. The CDR3 spells CASSVGGQEVEQYF. CDR3 DNA sequence: TGTGCCAGCAGCGTAGGGGGGCAGGAAGTGGAGCAGTACTTC.

Note on this clone: One end of the junction varies from germline; a read error may be responsible. The chain recombines TRBV7-9 with TRBJ1-2; no clear D. There are 10 residues in the CDR3. Germline CDR1 and CDR2: SEHNR and FQNEAQ (reference sequence). CDR3 DNA: TGTGCCAGCAGCTCCCACCGGGTTAGCTTC. Translation: CASSSHRVSF.

The chain joins TRBV11-2 to TRBJ1-2; TRBD1 matches 9 bases. V lost 7 bases, J lost 7 bases, and 13 bases stayed unmatched. Germline CDR1 and CDR2: SGHAT and FQNNGV. The CDR3 is made up of 15 amino acids. CDR3 protein: CASNSSPQGAGGYTF. The CDR3 DNA sequence: TGTGCCAGCAACTCTTCCCCACAGGGGGCAGGTGGCTACACCTTC. Drawing the rest from reference TRBV11-2 and TRBJ1-2, the complete variable domain is EAGVAQSPRYKIIEKRQSVAFWCNPISGHATLYWYQQILGQGPKLLIQFQNNGVVDDSQLPKDRFSAERLKGVDSTLKIQPAKLEDSAVYLCASNSSPQGAGGYTFGSGTRLTVV.

This clone has just one count. The chain has TRBV10-3 and TRBJ2-1, with 16 bases lining up with TRBD2. This CDR3 spans 19 amino acids. J was trimmed by 7 bases and V by 5 bases; bases with no gene match: 14. Germline assignment: CDR1 ENHRY and CDR2 SYGVKD. The CDR3 DNA follows: TGTGCCATCAGTCACACCGGGACTAGCGGGGGGGCGGGTGCAAATGAGCAGTTCTTC. Amino acid sequence: CAISHTGTSGGAGANEQFF.

This chain connects TRBV2 to TRBJ1-4, with D uncertain. The CDR3 totals 14 residues. Germline lookup yields CDR1 SNHLY and CDR2 FYNNEI. The ends were cut back, 7 bases at V and 0 bases at J, with 9 bases in the middle. Written as DNA, the CDR3 is TGTGCCAGCACCACTTACCCAACTAATGAAAAACTGTTTTTT. Its translation is CASTTYPTNEKLFF.

There are a few counts of this clone. The rearrangement uses TRBV6-5 and TRBJ1-1; D is perhaps TRBD1 (5 bases). CDR1 is MNHEY and CDR2 is SVGAGI in the germline V gene. V lost 6 bases to trimming and J lost 8 bases, with 16 bases between them. The CDR3 extends over 13 amino acids. The CDR3 sequence is CASSPREGPEAFF. In nucleotides, the CDR3 is TGTGCCAGCAGCCCCAGGGAGGGCCCCGAAGCTTTCTTT.

This chain uses TRBV11-2 with TRBJ1-3; D is possibly TRBD1 (6 bases). CDR3 length: 14 residues. V lost 5 bases, J lost 0 bases, and 8 bases lay in between. Germline lookup yields CDR1 SGHAT and CDR2 FQNNGV. CDR3: CASSGGLSGNTIYF. The CDR3 region has the DNA TGTGCCAGCAGCGGGGGCCTCTCTGGAAACACCATATATTTT.

This rearrangement joins TRBV11-3 to TRBJ2-2; D ambiguous. Germline CDR1 is SGHNT and CDR2 is YENEEA. The germline V and J ends were trimmed by 8 bases and 2 bases, with 12 bases remaining between them. The CDR3 loop spans 14 amino acids. CDR3 bases: TGTGCCAGCGTCATTGGAGAAAACACCGGGGAGCTGTTTTTT. The encoded protein is CASVIGENTGELFF.

The table lists this clone with a count of one. V is TRBV4-1 and J is TRBJ1-4; D gene uncertain. V was shortened by 3 bases and J by 6 bases, with 26 bases between the two germline ends. The CDR3 totals 19 residues. The germline V gene encodes CDR1 MGHRA and CDR2 YSYEKL. CDR3 protein: CASSHPGGRRRDGDEKLFF. The CDR3 nucleotides read TGCGCCAGCAGCCATCCAGGTGGGCGGAGGAGAGATGGGGATGAAAAACTGTTTTTT.

V and J are TRBV5-1 and TRBJ1-4; weak D call: TRBD1 (6 bases). The CDR3 has 17 amino acids. Looked up from germline, CDR1 is SGHRS and CDR2 is YFSETQ. The V and J ends lost 0 bases and 0 bases respectively, with 12 bases between them. The DNA of the CDR3 is TGCGCCAGCAGCTTGGGGTCACAGGGTGCAACTAATGAAAAACTGTTTTTT. Its protein is CASSLGSQGATNEKLFF.

J is TRBJ2-5 and V is TRBV11-2; the match to TRBD1 covers 9 bases. CDR1 is SGHAT and CDR2 is FQNNGV in the germline V gene. The ends lost 5 bases at V and 2 bases at J; junction bases unmatched: 12. CDR3 length equals 17 residues. The CDR3 reads CASSPSLGTGFQETQYF. As DNA, the CDR3 is TGTGCCAGCAGCCCTTCTTTAGGGACAGGGTTTCAAGAGACCCAGTACTTC.

In this sample, this clone turned up once. The J gene is TRBJ1-4, the V gene TRBV9, with 9 bases identical to TRBD1. Trimming at V came to 4 bases and at J to 8 bases, leaving 9 bases not matched to a gene. The length of the CDR3 is 15 residues. Germline-derived CDR1 and CDR2 are SGDLS and YYNGEE. The chain's CDR3 is CASSSGTGIVEKLFF. CDR3 DNA sequence: TGTGCCAGCAGCTCCGGGACAGGGATTGTCGAAAAACTGTTTTTT.

This clone was picked up a small number of times. The rearrangement joins TRBV4-2 to TRBJ2-2; the D gene is possibly TRBD2 (6 bases). Germline V CDR1 and CDR2: LGHNA, YNFKEQ. V gave up 4 bases and J gave up 0 bases, with 15 bases separating them. The CDR3 loop spans 17 amino acids. The CDR3 protein is CASSLEARGTNTGELFF. DNA for the CDR3: TGTGCCAGCAGCCTTGAGGCACGGGGGACGAACACCGGGGAGCTGTTTTTT.

The chain carries TRBV10-2 and TRBJ2-2; TRBD2 matches 7 bases. There are 13 residues in the CDR3. V lost 6 bases, J lost 6 bases, and 4 bases stayed unmatched. The V gene's germline CDR1 is WSHSY and CDR2 SAAADI. The CDR3 region has the DNA TGCGCCAGCAGGGCGGGGGTCGCCGGGGAGCTGTTTTTT. This translates into CASRAGVAGELFF.

The chain couples TRBV10-3 to TRBJ2-5, with TRBD2 identical over 8 bases. V lost 0 bases and J lost 4; bases outside the gene matches: 7. CDR1 is ENHRY and CDR2 is SYGVKD in the germline V gene. This CDR3 region has 16 residues. The CDR3 protein is CAISESTGLVVETQYF. CDR3 in DNA: TGTGCCATCAGTGAGTCGACGGGACTAGTTGTAGAGACCCAGTACTTC.